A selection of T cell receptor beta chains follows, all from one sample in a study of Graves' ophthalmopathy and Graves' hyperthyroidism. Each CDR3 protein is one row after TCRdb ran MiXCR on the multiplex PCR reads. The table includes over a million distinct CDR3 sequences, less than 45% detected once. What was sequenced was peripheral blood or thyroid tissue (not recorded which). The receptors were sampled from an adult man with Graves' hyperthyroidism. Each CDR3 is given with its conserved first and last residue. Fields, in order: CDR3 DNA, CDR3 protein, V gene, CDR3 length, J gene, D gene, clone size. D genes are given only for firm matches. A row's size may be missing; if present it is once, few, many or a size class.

TGTGCCAGCAGTCCTGCTTTGGGGGGGTTCACTGAAGCTTTCTTT,CASSPALGGFTEAFF,TRBV6-2/TRBV6-3,15,TRBJ1-1,.,few
TGTGCCAGCAGCTTAATGGCTTCGCGGGTCTACGAGCAGTACTTC,CASSLMASRVYEQYF,TRBV11-2,15,TRBJ2-7,.,many
TGTGCCATCAGACCCAGTGAAAGGGCTAGCGGGGGGTTGGAGACCCAGTACTTC,CAIRPSERASGGLETQYF,TRBV10-3,18,TRBJ2-5,TRBD2,.
TGTGCCAGTAGTAACAGGGGAAGAACTCCGAACACTGAAGCTTTCTTT,CASSNRGRTPNTEAFF,TRBV19,16,TRBJ1-1,TRBD1,many
TGTGCCAGTAGCGCCGACAGAAAACGTGAAGCTTTCTTT,CASSADRKREAFF,TRBV19,13,TRBJ1-1,.,.
TGTGCCACCAGTGACAACACAGTACTTAATGAAAAACTGTTTTTT,CATSDNTVLNEKLFF,TRBV24-1,15,TRBJ1-4,.,many
TGCAGTGCTAGTCGGCCAGCTACGCAGTATTTT,CSASRPATQYF,TRBV20-1,11,TRBJ2-3,.,.
TGTGCCAGCAGCCCCCAAGCGGAGGCCCTCCTCTCGGAGCTATATGAAAAACTGTTTTTT,CASSPQAEALLSELYEKLFF,TRBV7-8,20,TRBJ1-4,.,few
TGCAGCGTTGAGGGGGACAGGGGAGGCTACACCTTC,CSVEGDRGGYTF,TRBV29-1,12,TRBJ1-2,TRBD1,.
TGCAGTGCTAGAGATACAGGTTCTATCAGCGCTGAAGCTTTCTTT,CSARDTGSISAEAFF,TRBV20-1,15,TRBJ1-1,.,.
TGTGCCAGCACCCCTGGGGGCGGCGGCTATGGCTACACCTTC,CASTPGGGGYGYTF,TRBV28,14,TRBJ1-2,.,.
TGTGCCAGCAGTGAAAGTCTCGGAGGTGGAAAAGAGACCCAGTACTTC,CASSESLGGGKETQYF,TRBV25-1,16,TRBJ2-5,.,many
TGTGCCAGCAGACAGGGTGCGTCTGTCTATGGCTACACCTTC,CASRQGASVYGYTF,TRBV27,14,TRBJ1-2,.,.
TGTGCCAGCAGTTACAGTCTCCGCGGGGAGCAGCCCCAGCATTTT,CASSYSLRGEQPQHF,TRBV25-1,15,TRBJ1-5,.,.
TGTGCCAGCAGCCTCGACAACAGGAGTAAAACCTACGAGCAGTACTTC,CASSLDNRSKTYEQYF,TRBV12-3/TRBV12-4,16,TRBJ2-7,.,.
TGTGCCAGCAGCCATAGAGGCAACCCCTCGGGGGAGCTGTTTTTT,CASSHRGNPSGELFF,TRBV3-1,15,TRBJ2-2,.,.
TGTGCCAGCTCCACCTCAGGGGGCTCGAACTATGGCTACACCTTC,CASSTSGGSNYGYTF,TRBV7-2,15,TRBJ1-2,TRBD1,many
TGTGCCAGCAGTGAAGCTAGGGAAGTATGGGGGACTGAAGCTTTCTTT,CASSEAREVWGTEAFF,TRBV25-1,16,TRBJ1-1,.,many
TGTGCCACCAGCAGAGATGCTTGGCGGGGACACACCGGGGAGCTGTTTTTT,CATSRDAWRGHTGELFF,TRBV15,17,TRBJ2-2,.,.
TGTGCCTGGACCGCCGGACAGCCGAACACTGAAGCTTTCTTT,CAWTAGQPNTEAFF,TRBV7-9,14,TRBJ1-1,.,.
TGTGCCAGCAGCTTGGATGCGGGGGCCAACGTCCTGACTTTC,CASSLDAGANVLTF,TRBV7-2,14,TRBJ2-6,.,.
TGTGCCAGCAGTGATTGGACCGGGCGTGAAAAACTGTTTTTT,CASSDWTGREKLFF,TRBV25-1,14,TRBJ1-4,.,.
TGTGCCAGCAGCTTAGTGTTAATTGGGGGTGAGCAGTTCTTC,CASSLVLIGGEQFF,TRBV7-8,14,TRBJ2-1,.,.
TGTGCCAGTAGTAGGAGGAGAGGCAATCAGCCCCAGCATTTT,CASSRRRGNQPQHF,TRBV19,14,TRBJ1-5,.,.
TGTGCCAGCAAAAGATCGGAGAACACTGAAGCTTTCTTT,CASKRSENTEAFF,TRBV12-3/TRBV12-4,13,TRBJ1-1,.,few
TGCAGCTTGGGGGTCGGAAATCAGCCCCAGCATTTT,CSLGVGNQPQHF,TRBV29-1,12,TRBJ1-5,.,.
TGTGCCAGCAGCTTAGGATGGGGGGATAACTATGGCTACACCTTC,CASSLGWGDNYGYTF,TRBV7-2,15,TRBJ1-2,.,few
TGTGCCAGCAGTCATATAGCGGGCCCCGGGGAGCTGTTTTTT,CASSHIAGPGELFF,TRBV7-6,14,TRBJ2-2,TRBD2,.
TGTGCCAGCAGCTTGGCGAGCTACACTGAAGCTTTCTTT,CASSLASYTEAFF,TRBV5-6,13,TRBJ1-1,.,many